Listed below are T cell receptor beta chains from one sample, sequenced in a study of T cells in Graves' hyperthyroidism and ophthalmopathy. TCRdb re-analysed the multiplex PCR reads in MiXCR, keeping a single row per CDR3 protein. Here the sample spans about 560,000 distinct CDR3 sequences, about a sixth being singletons. The sample taken for sequencing was blood. These receptors were collected from a woman younger than 35 with Graves' hyperthyroidism. Both conserved end residues are part of each CDR3. The D gene is left open where the match is weak. Clone sizes are given selectively: once, few, many, or a class where the clone is expanded.

D gene,J gene,V gene,clone size,CDR3 DNA,CDR3 protein
.,TRBJ1-1,TRBV4-2,many,TGTGCCAGCAGCCAGGCCCAACGGATGAACACTGAAGCTTTCTTT,CASSQAQRMNTEAFF
TRBD2,TRBJ2-3,TRBV20-1,.,TGCAGTGCGACTATCGGGGGGGCCACAGATACGCAGTATTTT,CSATIGGATDTQYF
TRBD1,TRBJ2-5,TRBV20-1,many,TGCAGTGCTATTTCCAGGGGGCTAGGGGAGACCCAGTACTTC,CSAISRGLGETQYF
.,TRBJ2-7,TRBV13,few,TGTGCCAGCAGTGGCCGGGAGGGGGCAGGCTACGAGCAGTACTTC,CASSGREGAGYEQYF
.,TRBJ1-2,TRBV2,many,TGTGCCAGCAATGGGGCTCGGGACTATGGCTACACCTTC,CASNGARDYGYTF
TRBD2,TRBJ2-5,TRBV6-2/TRBV6-3,.,TGTGCCAACAGTTACGGGTTGGCTAGCGGGGGCCCAGGGGAGACCCAGTACTTC,CANSYGLASGGPGETQYF
.,TRBJ1-2,TRBV20-1,few,TGCAGTGCTAGAGACGGGCGGCGGTATGGCTACACCTTC,CSARDGRRYGYTF
TRBD1,TRBJ1-2,TRBV3-1,many,TGTGCCAGCGGTTTTTTTGGACAGGGACCTAACTATGGCTACACCTTC,CASGFFGQGPNYGYTF
TRBD2,TRBJ2-7,TRBV12-3/TRBV12-4,.,TGTGCCAGCAGTGGGCTAGCGGGAGGCTTCTCCTACGAGCAGTACTTC,CASSGLAGGFSYEQYF
TRBD2,TRBJ2-5,TRBV4-1,.,TGCGCCAGCAGCCAAGAAACCGGGAGGGCCTGGGAGACCCAGTACTTC,CASSQETGRAWETQYF
.,TRBJ2-1,TRBV2,many,TGTGCCAGCAGTAAACCCCTTCATGAGCAGTTCTTC,CASSKPLHEQFF
.,TRBJ2-7,TRBV12-3/TRBV12-4,many,TGTGCCAGCAGTATATCCGGGACGGAGACCTCCTACGAGCAGTACTTC,CASSISGTETSYEQYF
.,TRBJ1-5,TRBV12-3/TRBV12-4,medium-sized,TGTGCCAGCAGTTTTGGTCTGAATAGCAATCAGCCCCAGCATTTT,CASSFGLNSNQPQHF
TRBD2,TRBJ2-1,TRBV7-2,many,TGTGCCAGCAGCCGCGGGGGGGGGACTAGCGGGTGGAATGAGCAGTTCTTC,CASSRGGGTSGWNEQFF
TRBD2,TRBJ2-7,TRBV20-1,many,TGCAGTGCCCTAGCAATAGCGGGAGGGTCCCCCTACGAGCAGTACTTC,CSALAIAGGSPYEQYF
.,TRBJ2-5,TRBV10-2,many,TGCGCCAGCAGTGGGGCCCGCAACCAAGAGACCCAGTACTTC,CASSGARNQETQYF
.,TRBJ1-3,TRBV6-1,few,TGTGCCAGCAGGATGGGGGGCTCTGGAAACACCATATATTTT,CASRMGGSGNTIYF
.,TRBJ1-1,TRBV5-8,.,TGTGCCAGCAGCTTGAGTCCGGCGGAGGCTTTCTTT,CASSLSPAEAFF
.,TRBJ1-4,TRBV6-1,.,TGTGCCAGCAGTGATGGAGGGCTCGAAGAAAAACTGTTTTTT,CASSDGGLEEKLFF
TRBD1,TRBJ1-5,TRBV10-1,few,TGCGCCAGCATGGGCAGGACAGGGGGAAGAGGGAATCAGCCCCAGCATTTT,CASMGRTGGRGNQPQHF
.,TRBJ2-1,TRBV20-1,many,TGCAGTGCTTTCCTCAATGAGCAGTTCTTC,CSAFLNEQFF
TRBD2,TRBJ2-1,TRBV20-1,many,TGCAGTGCTAAGGGACTAGCGGGGGGGTACAATGAGCAGTTCTTC,CSAKGLAGGYNEQFF
.,TRBJ2-5,TRBV7-8,.,TGTGCCAGCAGCTTAATTCCCCCTCAAGAGACCCAGTACTTC,CASSLIPPQETQYF
TRBD1,TRBJ1-2,TRBV7-8,many,TGTGCCAGCAGCTTAGGACAGGGCCCTGATGGCTACACCTTC,CASSLGQGPDGYTF
.,TRBJ2-2,TRBV30,many,TGTGCCTGGAGGCGTCAGGGAAACACCGGGGAGCTGTTTTTT,CAWRRQGNTGELFF
.,TRBJ1-6,TRBV5-6,.,TGTGCCAGCAGCCTACAGGTCCTATCGAAAAATTCACCCCTCCACTTT,CASSLQVLSKNSPLHF
.,TRBJ1-1,TRBV28,many,TGTGCCAGCAGTCCCACCGGGGGGTGGAACACTGAAGCTTTCTTT,CASSPTGGWNTEAFF
.,TRBJ1-5,TRBV4-1,few,TGCGCCAGCAGCCAGGAAGTAGGGGTTAGAGATCAGCCCCAGCATTTT,CASSQEVGVRDQPQHF
TRBD2,TRBJ2-7,TRBV5-6,few,TGTGCCAGCAGCGATGAGCGGGACCTGCAGTACTTC,CASSDERDLQYF
TRBD2,TRBJ2-1,TRBV20-1,few,TGCAGTGCTAGCTCCCCTAGCGGAGGCTCCTACAATGAGCAGTTCTTC,CSASSPSGGSYNEQFF
.,TRBJ1-6,TRBV5-1,few,TGCGCCAGCAGCTTTGCCCAGGGAGGATCACCCCTCCACTTT,CASSFAQGGSPLHF
.,TRBJ2-2,TRBV29-1,.,TGCAGCGGAGGCGTCGTGCCAACCGGGGAGCTGTTTTTT,CSGGVVPTGELFF
TRBD2,TRBJ2-5,TRBV14,few,TGTGCCAGCAGCCAGACTAGCTCATGGGGAGAGACCCAGTACTTC,CASSQTSSWGETQYF
.,TRBJ1-1,TRBV4-3,.,TGCGCCAGCAGCCAAGAGTTGGGGGCTGAAGCTTTCTTT,CASSQELGAEAFF
.,TRBJ2-5,TRBV20-1,few,TGCAGTGCTATCACAGGCCAAGAGACCCAGTACTTC,CSAITGQETQYF
.,TRBJ2-3,TRBV28,many,TGTGCCAGCATCTCCGAAAGGCAGATCACAGATACGCAGTATTTT,CASISERQITDTQYF
TRBD2,TRBJ2-5,TRBV3-1,.,TGTGCCAGCAGCCAATACCCTAAGACTGGCGGGGGAAAGGAGACCCAGTACTTC,CASSQYPKTGGGKETQYF
.,TRBJ2-2,TRBV12-5,few,TGTGCTACCGGCGGGGGCGAGAACACCGGGGAGCTGTTTTTT,CATGGGENTGELFF
TRBD2,TRBJ2-2,TRBV18,few,TGTGCCAGCTCACCACTCGAAGCTAGCGGGAGTTTTGCCGGGGAGCTGTTTTTT,CASSPLEASGSFAGELFF
TRBD2,TRBJ2-1,TRBV13,few,TGTGCCAGCAGCTTAGCCCAATGGACTAGCGGGAGTGGGCAGTTCTTC,CASSLAQWTSGSGQFF
TRBD2,TRBJ2-7,TRBV27,many,TGTGCCAGCAGTTTATTAGCGGGAGGGAAGTCAGAGCAGTACTTC,CASSLLAGGKSEQYF
TRBD1,TRBJ1-4,TRBV6-1,many,TGTGCCAGCAGTGAAGGAGCGGGACAGGGTAACGCTGGAGAAAAACTGTTTTTT,CASSEGAGQGNAGEKLFF
.,TRBJ2-3,TRBV7-9,many,TGTGCCAGCAGCTTAGAACGGACTGGATTCACAGATACGCAGTATTTT,CASSLERTGFTDTQYF
.,TRBJ1-2,TRBV12-3/TRBV12-4,.,TGTGCCAGCAGACGCCACCATGGAAACTATGGCTACACCTTC,CASRRHHGNYGYTF
TRBD2,TRBJ2-3,TRBV3-1,.,TGTGCCAGCAGCCAAGGACGACTAGCGGGGGGCCCCGGCACAGATACGCAGTATTTT,CASSQGRLAGGPGTDTQYF
TRBD1,TRBJ1-5,TRBV4-1,few,TGCGCCAGCAGCCAAGGGACAGGGGACCAGCCCCAGCATTTT,CASSQGTGDQPQHF
.,TRBJ1-4,TRBV12-3/TRBV12-4,many,TGTGCCAGCAGTTTAGCAGGGGTTAAGGATGAAAAACTGTTTTTT,CASSLAGVKDEKLFF
.,TRBJ2-1,TRBV2,few,TGTGCCAGCAGTGATCCCGAAGGGAATCTCGATGAGCAGTTCTTC,CASSDPEGNLDEQFF
TRBD1,TRBJ2-1,TRBV20-1,many,TGCAGTGCTAGTCGACCGGGACAGGAGCTCCAGTTCTTC,CSASRPGQELQFF
.,TRBJ2-7,TRBV3-1,many,TGTGCCAGCAGCCATAGACGACGCCGAACCTACGAGCAGTACTTC,CASSHRRRRTYEQYF
.,TRBJ1-1,TRBV19,.,TGTGCCAGTAGTATGCTAGGGGCTGGGGTCACTGAAGCTTTCTTT,CASSMLGAGVTEAFF
.,TRBJ1-3,TRBV4-1,few,TGCGCCAGCAGCCAGGGAGGACAGCGCTCTGGAAACACCATATATTTT,CASSQGGQRSGNTIYF
.,TRBJ2-7,TRBV6-1,many,TGTGCCAGCAGTGCGTCATATACCTACGAGCAGTACTTC,CASSASYTYEQYF
.,TRBJ1-4,TRBV3-1,many,TGTGCCAGCAGCGACTCTGCCACTAATGAAAAACTGTTTTTT,CASSDSATNEKLFF